This is a list of T cell receptor beta chains from one sample in a study of T cell responses to AZD1222 COVID-19 vaccine. The method was immunoSEQ multiplex PCR; TCRdb's version includes in-frame clones alone and lacks a portion of them. The data hold some 150,000 clones, with 86% observed a single time. The sequenced sample was peripheral blood, obtained 28 days after the second AZD1222 dose. These receptors were collected from an adult who received the AZD1222 COVID-19 vaccine. Each CDR3 is given with its conserved first and last residue. A D gene is named only where the DNA matches it firmly. Only some rows state a clone size, as once, few, many or a class for expanded clones.

V,D,size,J,DNA,CDR3
TRBV6-5,-,-,TRBJ1-5,TGTGCCAGCAGTTACTCGTGGGGTCAGCCCCAGCATTTT,CASSYSWGQPQHF
TRBV28,TRBD1,once,TRBJ2-7,TGTGCCAGCAGTTTATCTCTGGGGGGACAGGGGACCGGGGAGCAGTACTTC,CASSLSLGGQGTGEQYF
TRBV11-2,-,-,TRBJ1-4,TGTGCCAGCAACCGATTGCAGGCTAATGAAAAACTGTTTTTT,CASNRLQANEKLFF
TRBV7-2,-,-,TRBJ2-4,TGTGCCAGCAGCTTAGGTCTGGGGAACATTCAGTACTTC,CASSLGLGNIQYF
TRBV11-3,TRBD2,once,TRBJ2-1,TGTGCCAGCAGCTTCTACCCTACTAGCGGGGGGACTGAGCAGTTCTTC,CASSFYPTSGGTEQFF
TRBV2,-,-,TRBJ1-1,TGTGCCAGCAGTCGGACACTATACACTGAAGCTTTCTTT,CASSRTLYTEAFF
TRBV11-2,-,-,TRBJ2-7,TGTGCCAGCAGCTTCTCCTACGAGCAGTACTTC,CASSFSYEQYF
TRBV29-1,-,few,TRBJ2-3,TGCAGCGCTGAGGGCGGGCGGGGTGTAGATACGCAGTATTTT,CSAEGGRGVDTQYF
TRBV4-2,-,-,TRBJ1-5,TGTGCCAGCAGCCAGGCCGTCCGGGGGGCAGGCCAGCCCCAGCATTTT,CASSQAVRGAGQPQHF
TRBV29-1,-,-,TRBJ1-1,TGCAGCGTTGAAGGGGCTACAAACACTGAAGCTTTCTTT,CSVEGATNTEAFF
TRBV12-3/TRBV12-4,-,-,TRBJ1-2,TGTGCCAGCAGTGCCGACCGGAGATATGGCTACACCTTC,CASSADRRYGYTF
TRBV6-1,TRBD2,-,TRBJ2-5,TGTGCCAGCAGTGAACAGGGACTAGCGGGGGGGCCCTTGTACTTC,CASSEQGLAGGPLYF
TRBV5-4,-,-,TRBJ2-7,TGTGCCAGCAGCTCTCTCGAGGGGGGGAACTACGAGCAGTACTTC,CASSSLEGGNYEQYF
TRBV7-2,-,-,TRBJ1-3,TGTGCCAGCAGCCCCGCCCAGGCGATAAACACCATATATTTT,CASSPAQAINTIYF
TRBV3-1/TRBV3-2,-,-,TRBJ1-1,TGTGCCAGCAGCCAAGATCAGGGGAACACTGAAGCTTTCTTT,CASSQDQGNTEAFF
TRBV7-2,-,-,TRBJ1-2,TGTGCCAGCAGCCCGAATTGGGCGAACTATGGCTACACCTTC,CASSPNWANYGYTF
TRBV10-2,-,-,TRBJ2-1,TGCGCCAGCAGCCCCGACGTCGCCTACAATGAGCAGTTCTTC,CASSPDVAYNEQFF
TRBV5-8,-,-,TRBJ2-1,TGTGCCAGCAACCTGGAGGGCCGGAGCTCCTACAATGAGCAGTTCTTC,CASNLEGRSSYNEQFF
TRBV3-1/TRBV3-2,-,-,TRBJ2-7,TGTGCCAGCAGCCAAGAAAGGTACGAGCAGTACTTC,CASSQERYEQYF
TRBV10-3,TRBD1,-,TRBJ1-2,TGTGCCATCAGTGAGGGAGGCAGGGGGCCCGGCTACACCTTC,CAISEGGRGPGYTF
TRBV10-3,TRBD2,few,TRBJ2-1,TGTGCCATCAGTGACGCCGGGAGGACTGAGCAGTTCTTC,CAISDAGRTEQFF
TRBV6-7,TRBD1,-,TRBJ1-1,TGTGCCAGCAGTTACTCGAGGGACAGGGACACTGAAGCTTTCTTT,CASSYSRDRDTEAFF
TRBV4-1,-,-,TRBJ1-1,TGCGCCAGCAGTCACACACTGAGGGGGAGACTAAACACTGAAGCTTTCTTT,CASSHTLRGRLNTEAFF
TRBV5-1,TRBD1,-,TRBJ1-1,TGCGCCAGCAGGGTAACCGGGACAGTGCTGAACACTGAAGCTTTCTTT,CASRVTGTVLNTEAFF
TRBV24-1,-,-,TRBJ2-6,TGTGCCACCAGTGAACCTGTCGGGGTAAGAGCCAACGTCCTGACTTTC,CATSEPVGVRANVLTF
TRBV19,-,-,TRBJ1-2,TGTGCCAGTAGTATAGATAAGGGCAGGAACTATGGCTACACCTTC,CASSIDKGRNYGYTF
TRBV7-2,-,-,TRBJ1-3,TGTGCCAGCAGCCAACAGGGCGCTGGAAACACCATATATTTT,CASSQQGAGNTIYF
TRBV6-6,-,-,TRBJ1-5,TGTGCCAGTGCTTTCAGGCAGGGAGCGGGTCAGCCCCAGCATTTT,CASAFRQGAGQPQHF
TRBV5-8,TRBD1,-,TRBJ1-1,TGTGCCAGCACCTCACAGGGGGCGGGCACTGAAGCTTTCTTT,CASTSQGAGTEAFF
TRBV29-1,-,-,TRBJ1-2,TGCAGCGTTGTACAGAACTATGGCTACACCTTC,CSVVQNYGYTF